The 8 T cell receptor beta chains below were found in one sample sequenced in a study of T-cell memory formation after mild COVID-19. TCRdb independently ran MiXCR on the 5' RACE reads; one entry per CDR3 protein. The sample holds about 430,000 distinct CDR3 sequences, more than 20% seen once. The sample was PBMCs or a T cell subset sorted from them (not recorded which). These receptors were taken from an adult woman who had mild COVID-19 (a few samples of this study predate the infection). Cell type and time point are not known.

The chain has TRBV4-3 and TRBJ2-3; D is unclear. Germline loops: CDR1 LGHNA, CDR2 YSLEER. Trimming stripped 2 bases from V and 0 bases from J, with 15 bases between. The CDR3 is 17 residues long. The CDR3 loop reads CASSQRWPASSTDTQYF. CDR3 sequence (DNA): TGCGCCAGCAGCCAAAGGTGGCCAGCGTCTAGCACAGATACGCAGTATTTT.

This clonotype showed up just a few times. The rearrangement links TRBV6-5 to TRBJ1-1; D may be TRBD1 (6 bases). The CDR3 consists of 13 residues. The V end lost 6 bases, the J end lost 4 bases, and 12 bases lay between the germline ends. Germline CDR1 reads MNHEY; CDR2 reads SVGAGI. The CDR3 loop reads CASRKGGGTEAFF. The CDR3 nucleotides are TGTGCCAGCAGAAAGGGGGGTGGCACTGAAGCTTTCTTT.

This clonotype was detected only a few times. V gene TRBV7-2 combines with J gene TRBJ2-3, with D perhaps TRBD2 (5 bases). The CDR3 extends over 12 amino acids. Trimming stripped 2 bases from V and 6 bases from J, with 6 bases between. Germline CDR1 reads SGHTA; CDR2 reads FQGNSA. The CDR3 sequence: CASSLWEDTQYF. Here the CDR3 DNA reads TGTGCCAGCAGCTTATGGGAGGATACGCAGTATTTT.

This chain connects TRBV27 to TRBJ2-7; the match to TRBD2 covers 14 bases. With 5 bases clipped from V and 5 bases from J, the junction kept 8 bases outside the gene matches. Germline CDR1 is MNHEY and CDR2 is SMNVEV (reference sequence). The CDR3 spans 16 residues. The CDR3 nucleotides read TGTGCCAGCAGTCTTGGACTAGCGGGAGGTTCCCACGAGCAGTACTTC. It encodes CASSLGLAGGSHEQYF.

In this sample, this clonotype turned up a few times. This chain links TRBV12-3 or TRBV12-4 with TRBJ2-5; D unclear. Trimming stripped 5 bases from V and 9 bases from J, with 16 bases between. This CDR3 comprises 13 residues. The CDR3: CASSLSPRVPQYF. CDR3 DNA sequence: TGTGCCAGCAGTCTAAGCCCCCGGGTGCCCCAGTACTTC.

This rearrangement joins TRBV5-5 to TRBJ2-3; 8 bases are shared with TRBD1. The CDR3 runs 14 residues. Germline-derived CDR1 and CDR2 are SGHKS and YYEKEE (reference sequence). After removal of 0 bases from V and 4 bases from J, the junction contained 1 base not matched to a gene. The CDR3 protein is CASSLGQGPDTQYF. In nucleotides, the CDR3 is TGTGCCAGCAGCTTGGGACAGGGGCCAGATACGCAGTATTTT.

The CDR3 DNA is TGTGCCAGCAAAGGTGGGGATCCCGGGGAGCTGTTTTTT. Protein: CASKGGDPGELFF. The rearrangement joins TRBV2 to TRBJ2-2; D is unclear. The CDR3 totals 13 residues. Germline lookup yields CDR1 SNHLY and CDR2 FYNNEI. Trimming removed 7 bases at V and 6 bases at J, with 12 bases between.

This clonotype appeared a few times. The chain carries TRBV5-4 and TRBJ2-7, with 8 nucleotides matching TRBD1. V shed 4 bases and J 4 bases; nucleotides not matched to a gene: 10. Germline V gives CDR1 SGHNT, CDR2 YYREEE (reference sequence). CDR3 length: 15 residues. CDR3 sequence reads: CASSVGQGAGYEQYF. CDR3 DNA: TGTGCCAGCAGCGTTGGTCAGGGGGCTGGATACGAGCAGTACTTC. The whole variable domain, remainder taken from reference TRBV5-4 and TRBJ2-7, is ETGVTQSPTHLIKTRGQQVTLRCSSQSGHNTVSWYQQALGQGPQFIFQYYREEENGRGNFPPRFSGLQFPNYSSELNVNALELDDSALYLCASSVGQGAGYEQYFGPGTRLTVT.